This record looks at one TCR beta chain sequence and its context. CDR1 is SGHRS and CDR2 is YFSETQ in the germline V gene. Trimming pared 1 base from V and 2 bases from J, leaving 10 bases between. The CDR3 runs 15 residues. This entry comes from a study of T cell changes during pregnancy in multiple sclerosis. Clones were sequenced by immunoSEQ multiplex PCR, and TCRdb holds only the in-frame ones, with some missing. Seen here are roughly 52,000 clones, roughly 92% observed once, and the top ten hold 0.25%. The source was CD4+ T cells from peripheral blood mononuclear cells, collected in the third trimester of pregnancy. The rearrangement uses TRBV5-1 and TRBJ2-1; D not certain. The TCR comes from a female donor with multiple sclerosis, enrolled in a pregnancy study. The CDR3 nucleotides are TGCGCCAGCAGCTTGCGCACAGCCACCTACAATGAGCAGTTCTTC. Translating gives CASSLRTATYNEQFF.